Presented here are 15 T cell receptor beta chains from one specimen sequenced in a study of PD-L1 blockade in urothelial cancer. Regarding time point: pretreatment peripheral blood. Data came from immunoSEQ multiplex PCR; TCRdb stores just in-frame clones and leaves some out. The table lists around 79,000 clones, around 81% of them singletons. The source material was PBMCs, sampled around atezolizumab (anti-PD-L1) treatment. All receptors derive from a man in his forties with urothelial cancer.

J is TRBJ2-1 and V is TRBV27; 10 bases line up with TRBD2. CDR1 is MNHEY and CDR2 is SMNVEV in the germline V gene (reference sequence). CDR3 length: 13 amino acids. V was clipped by 8 bases and J by 11 bases; unmatched bases: 9. CDR3 residues: CASLSSGRVKQFF. CDR3 in DNA: TGTGCCAGCTTATCGAGCGGGAGGGTAAAGCAGTTCTTC.

A few counts support this clone. The rearrangement joins TRBV11-3 to TRBJ1-3; TRBD1 matches 7 bases. The CDR3 sequence is 13 residues long. Germline CDR1 reads SGHNT; CDR2 reads YENEEA. V lost 5 bases to trimming and J lost 4 bases; unmatched junction nucleotides: 2. The CDR3 region has the DNA TGTGCCAGCAGCGCGGGACAGGGAAACACCATATATTTT. This sequence encodes CASSAGQGNTIYF.

V usage is TRBV7-3 and J usage is TRBJ2-1, with a possible D match to TRBD1 (6 bases). Germline loops: CDR1 SGHTA, CDR2 FQGTGA. V was cut by 1 base and J by 6 bases, with 19 bases left in between. CDR3 size: 17 residues. The CDR3 nucleotides read TGTGCCAGCAGCTTAAGTTTAAACAGGGTGGGTGGCAATGAGCAGTTCTTC. Its protein product is CASSLSLNRVGGNEQFF.

The chain joins TRBV28 to TRBJ2-7, with TRBD2 identical over 9 bases. Germline-derived CDR1 and CDR2 are MDHEN and SYDVKM. The CDR3 length is 14 residues. J gave up 5 bases and V 5 bases, and 7 bases lay outside the gene matches. CDR3 loop: CASSGGGVPDEQYF. The CDR3 nucleotides are TGTGCCAGCAGTGGCGGGGGGGTTCCGGACGAGCAGTACTTC.

This chain links TRBV5-1 with TRBJ2-7; 13 bases map to TRBD2. The CDR3 extends over 15 amino acids. Losses at the gene ends were 4 bases for V and 1 base for J; bases not matched to a gene: 2. Germline CDR1 reads SGHRS; CDR2 reads YFSETQ. CDR3 protein: CASSILAGGSYEQYF. In DNA form, the CDR3 reads TGCGCCAGCAGCATACTAGCGGGAGGGTCCTACGAGCAGTACTTC.

CDR3 loop: CASSVADTDTQYF. For the CDR3, the DNA is TGTGCCAGCAGCGTAGCAGACACAGATACGCAGTATTTT. The chain couples TRBV9 to TRBJ2-3, with D uncertain. In germline, CDR1 is SGDLS, CDR2 YYNGEE. V shed 0 bases and J shed 2 bases, with 4 bases lying between them. CDR3 length: 13 amino acids.

V usage is TRBV11-2 and J usage is TRBJ2-1; 13 nucleotides line up with TRBD2. The V and J ends lost 3 bases and 9 bases, in that order; junction bases with no gene match: 5. This CDR3 is built from 15 residues. Germline V lookup: CDR1 SGHAT, CDR2 FQNNGV. The CDR3 reads CASSLRLAGGREQFF. In DNA form, the CDR3 reads TGTGCCAGCAGCTTGAGACTAGCGGGGGGACGTGAGCAGTTCTTC.

The chain joins TRBV6-5 to TRBJ1-3; D call uncertain. With 8 bases removed from V and 0 bases from J, the gap between germline ends came to 11 bases. The germline V gene has CDR1 MNHEY and CDR2 SVGAGI. The CDR3 is made up of 14 amino acids. CDR3 bases: TGTGCCAGCCAAGGAGGGAGCTCTGGAAACACCATATATTTT. Its translation is CASQGGSSGNTIYF.

This rearrangement joins TRBV19 to TRBJ2-6, with 9 bases that match TRBD1. With 7 bases clipped from V and 2 bases from J, the junction kept 12 bases outside the gene matches. The CDR3 consists of 18 residues. Germline loops: CDR1 LNHDA, CDR2 SQIVND (reference sequence). The CDR3 coding sequence is TGTGCCAGTATTTGGGGGAGGACAGGGGAAGCTGGGGCCAACGTCCTGACTTTC. Its translation: CASIWGRTGEAGANVLTF.

The genes are TRBV2 and TRBJ1-4, with TRBD1 matching over 7 bases. The germline V gene has CDR1 SNHLY and CDR2 FYNNEI. The CDR3 is made up of 14 amino acids. J gave up 8 bases and V 8 bases, and 11 bases lay outside the gene matches. CDR3 in DNA: TGTGCCAGCTCCTTAAGGACAGGATTAGAAAAACTGTTTTTT. This codes for CASSLRTGLEKLFF.

The chain recombines TRBV11-2 with TRBJ2-7; tentative D call: TRBD2 (6 bases). The CDR3 is 15 amino acids. Germline V gene sequence: CDR1 SGHAT, CDR2 FQNNGV. V lost 1 base and J lost 7, with 17 bases in between. CDR3 in amino acids: CASSLVHGSGREQYF. In nucleotides, the CDR3 is TGTGCCAGCAGCTTAGTTCACGGGAGTGGGAGGGAGCAGTACTTC.

The chain's CDR3 is CASSQVLAGGEQFF. The DNA for the CDR3 is TGCGCCAGCAGCCAAGTACTAGCGGGAGGTGAGCAGTTCTTC. The rearrangement joins TRBV4-1 to TRBJ2-1; 12 nucleotides match TRBD2. The CDR3 covers 14 residues. Germline V gene sequence: CDR1 MGHRA, CDR2 YSYEKL. Germline trimming cut 1 base from V and 9 bases from J; bases unmatched to any gene: 1.

V is TRBV4-1 and J is TRBJ1-2, with D perhaps matching TRBD1 (5 bases). Germline assignment: CDR1 MGHRA and CDR2 YSYEKL. The CDR3 has 13 residues. The germline V and J ends were trimmed by 3 bases and 7 bases, with 12 bases remaining between them. The chain's CDR3 is CASSQDRGGGYTF. Here the CDR3 DNA reads TGCGCCAGCAGCCAGGATAGGGGAGGTGGCTACACCTTC.

The V call is TRBV4-1, the J call TRBJ2-7, with 8 bases that match TRBD2. Trimming removed 0 bases from V and 3 bases from J; junction bases left unmatched: 10. Germline V gene lookup returns CDR1 MGHRA and CDR2 YSYEKL. CDR3 length: 17 amino acids. The CDR3 is CASSQDLGGAQDYEQYF. The CDR3 DNA is TGCGCCAGCAGCCAAGATCTCGGGGGGGCGCAAGACTACGAGCAGTACTTC.

V usage is TRBV6-1 and J usage is TRBJ1-2; D is undetermined. V was pared by 8 bases and J by 0 bases, with 10 bases between. Germline CDR1 is MNHNS and CDR2 is SASEGT. This CDR3 spans 13 amino acids. Written as DNA, the CDR3 is TGTGCCAGCGCGGCTGGAGCTAACTATGGCTACACCTTC. It specifies CASAAGANYGYTF.